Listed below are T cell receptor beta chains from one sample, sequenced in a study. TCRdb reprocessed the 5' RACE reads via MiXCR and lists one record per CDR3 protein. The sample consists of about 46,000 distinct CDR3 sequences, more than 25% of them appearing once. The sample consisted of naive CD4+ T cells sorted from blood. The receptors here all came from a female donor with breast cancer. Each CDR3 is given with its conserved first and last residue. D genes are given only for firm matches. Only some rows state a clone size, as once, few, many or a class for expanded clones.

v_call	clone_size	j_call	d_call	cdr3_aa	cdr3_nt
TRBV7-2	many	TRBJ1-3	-	CASSLAGQGTGNTIYF	TGTGCCAGCAGCTTAGCAGGGCAGGGGACTGGAAACACCATATATTTT
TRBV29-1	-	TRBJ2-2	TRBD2	CSVEEQREGLWEPGELFF	TGCAGCGTTGAAGAGCAGCGGGAGGGCCTCTGGGAGCCCGGGGAGCTGTTTTTT
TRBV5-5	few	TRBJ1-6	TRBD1	CASTSDRGNSPLHF	TGTGCCAGCACCTCCGACAGGGGAAATTCACCCCTCCACTTT
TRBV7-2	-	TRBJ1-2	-	CASSRLGGYTF	TGTGCCAGCAGCCGACTAGGAGGCTACACCTTC
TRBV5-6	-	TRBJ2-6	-	CASSRGASGANVLTF	TGTGCCAGCAGCCGTGGAGCATCCGGGGCCAACGTCCTGACTTTC
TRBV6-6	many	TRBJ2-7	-	CASSPSDTGTNEQYF	TGTGCCAGCAGCCCCTCGGACACTGGTACTAACGAGCAGTACTTC
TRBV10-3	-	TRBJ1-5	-	CAISDGRGGFGNQPQHF	TGTGCCATCAGTGATGGCAGAGGAGGCTTCGGGAATCAGCCCCAGCATTTT
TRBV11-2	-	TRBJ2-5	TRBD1	CASSSRDSSTAQYF	TGTGCCAGCAGCTCCCGGGACAGCTCCACGGCCCAGTACTTC
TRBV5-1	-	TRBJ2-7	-	CASSFGASYEQYF	TGCGCCAGCAGCTTCGGGGCTTCCTACGAGCAGTACTTC
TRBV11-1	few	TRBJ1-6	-	CASSSTDSENSPLHF	TGTGCCAGCAGTTCAACGGACAGCGAGAATTCACCCCTCCACTTT
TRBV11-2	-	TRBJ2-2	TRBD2	CASSFPSGSGGHTGELFF	TGTGCCAGCAGCTTCCCGAGCGGTAGCGGGGGGCACACCGGGGAGCTGTTTTTT
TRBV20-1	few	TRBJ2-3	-	CSATDSSGGTDTQYF	TGCAGTGCAACCGATTCGTCCGGGGGCACAGATACGCAGTATTTT